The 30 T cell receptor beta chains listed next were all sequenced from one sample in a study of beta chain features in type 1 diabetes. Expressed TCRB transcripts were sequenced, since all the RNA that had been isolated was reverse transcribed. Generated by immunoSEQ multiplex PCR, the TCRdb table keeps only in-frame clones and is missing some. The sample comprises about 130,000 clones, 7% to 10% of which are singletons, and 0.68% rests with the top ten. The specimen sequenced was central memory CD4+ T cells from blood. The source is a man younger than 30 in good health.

The CDR3 nucleotides are TGCGCCAGCAGCTCGGGGGGGCAAAATGAGCAGTTCTTC. This sequence encodes CASSSGGQNEQFF. This rearrangement joins TRBV5-1 to TRBJ2-1; 8 bases map to TRBD2. Germline-derived CDR1 and CDR2 are SGHRS and YFSETQ. J gave up 7 bases and V 3 bases, and 3 bases lay outside the gene matches. CDR3 length: 13 amino acids.

CDR3: CASSQEPSGGPYTGELFF. DNA for the CDR3: TGTGCCAGCAGCCAAGAACCTAGCGGGGGACCATACACCGGGGAGCTGTTTTTT. The rearrangement joins TRBV4-2 to TRBJ2-2, with 10 bases identical to TRBD2. After removal of 0 bases from V and 3 bases from J, the junction contained 7 bases not matched to a gene. CDR3 length: 18 residues. CDR1 is LGHNA and CDR2 is YNFKEQ in the germline V gene.

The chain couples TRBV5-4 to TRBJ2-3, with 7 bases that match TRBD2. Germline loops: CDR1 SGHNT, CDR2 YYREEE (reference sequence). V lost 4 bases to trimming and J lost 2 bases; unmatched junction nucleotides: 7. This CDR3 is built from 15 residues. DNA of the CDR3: TGTGCCAGCAGCGCGGGACTAACATTCACAGATACGCAGTATTTT. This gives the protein CASSAGLTFTDTQYF.

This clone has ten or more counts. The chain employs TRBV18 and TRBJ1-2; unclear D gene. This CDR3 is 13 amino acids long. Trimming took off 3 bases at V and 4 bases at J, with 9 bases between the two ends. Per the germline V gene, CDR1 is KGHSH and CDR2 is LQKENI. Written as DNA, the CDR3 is TGTGCCAGCTCACCGTCCGTTCCCTATGGCTACACCTTC. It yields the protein CASSPSVPYGYTF.

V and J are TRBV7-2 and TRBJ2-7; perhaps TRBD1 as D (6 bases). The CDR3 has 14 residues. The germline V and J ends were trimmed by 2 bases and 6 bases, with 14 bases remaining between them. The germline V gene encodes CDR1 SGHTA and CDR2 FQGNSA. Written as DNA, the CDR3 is TGTGCCAGCAGCTTATCTCAGGGGTTAAGCGAGCAGTACTTC. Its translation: CASSLSQGLSEQYF.

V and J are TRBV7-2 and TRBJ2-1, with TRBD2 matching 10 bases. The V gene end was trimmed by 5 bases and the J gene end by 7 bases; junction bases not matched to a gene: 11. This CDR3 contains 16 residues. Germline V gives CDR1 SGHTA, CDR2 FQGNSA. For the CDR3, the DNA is TGTGCCAGCAGCCGTCGCTTAGCGGGGGGTATGAATGAGCAGTTCTTC. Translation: CASSRRLAGGMNEQFF.

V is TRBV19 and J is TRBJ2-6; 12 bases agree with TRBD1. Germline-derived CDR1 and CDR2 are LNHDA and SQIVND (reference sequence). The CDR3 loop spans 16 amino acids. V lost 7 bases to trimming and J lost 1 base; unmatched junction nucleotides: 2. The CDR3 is CASMGQGASGANVLTF. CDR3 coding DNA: TGTGCCAGTATGGGACAGGGGGCTTCTGGGGCCAACGTCCTGACTTTC.

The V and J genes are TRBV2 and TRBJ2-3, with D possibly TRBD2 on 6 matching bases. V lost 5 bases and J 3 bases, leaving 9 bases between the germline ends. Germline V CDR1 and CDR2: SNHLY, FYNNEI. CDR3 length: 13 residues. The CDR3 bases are TGTGCCAGCAGTCCCGGACTAACAGATACGCAGTATTTT. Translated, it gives CASSPGLTDTQYF.

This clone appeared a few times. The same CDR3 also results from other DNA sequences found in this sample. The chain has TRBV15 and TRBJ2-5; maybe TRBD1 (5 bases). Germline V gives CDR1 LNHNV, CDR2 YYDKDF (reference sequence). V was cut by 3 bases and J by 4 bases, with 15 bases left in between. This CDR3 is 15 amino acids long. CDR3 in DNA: TGTGCCACCAGCAGGGACACCGGAACAGTAGAGACCCAGTACTTC. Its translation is CATSRDTGTVETQYF.

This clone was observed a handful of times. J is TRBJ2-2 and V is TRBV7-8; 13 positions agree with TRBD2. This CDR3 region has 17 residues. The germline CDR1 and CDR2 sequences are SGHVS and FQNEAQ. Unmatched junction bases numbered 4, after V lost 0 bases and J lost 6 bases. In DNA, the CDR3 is TGTGCCAGCAGCTTAGCGGGGACTAGCGGGGTCTCCGGGGAGCTGTTTTTT. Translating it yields CASSLAGTSGVSGELFF.

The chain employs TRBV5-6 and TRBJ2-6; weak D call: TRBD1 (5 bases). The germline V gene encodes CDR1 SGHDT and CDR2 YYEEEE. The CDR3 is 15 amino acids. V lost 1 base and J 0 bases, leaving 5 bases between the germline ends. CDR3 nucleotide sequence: TGTGCCAGCAGCTTGAGGGGCTCTGGGGCCAACGTCCTGACTTTC. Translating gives CASSLRGSGANVLTF.

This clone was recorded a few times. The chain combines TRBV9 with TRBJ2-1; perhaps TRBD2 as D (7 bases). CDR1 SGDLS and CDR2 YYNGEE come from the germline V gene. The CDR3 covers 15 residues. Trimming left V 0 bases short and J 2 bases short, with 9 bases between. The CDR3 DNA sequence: TGTGCCAGCAGCGTAGTCGGGGGGCCCTACAATGAGCAGTTCTTC. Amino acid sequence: CASSVVGGPYNEQFF. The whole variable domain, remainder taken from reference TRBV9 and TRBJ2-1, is DSGVTQTPKHLITATGQRVTLRCSPRSGDLSVYWYQQSLDQGLQFLIQYYNGEERAKGNILERFSAQQFPDLHSELNLSSLELGDSALYFCASSVVGGPYNEQFFGPGTRLTVL.

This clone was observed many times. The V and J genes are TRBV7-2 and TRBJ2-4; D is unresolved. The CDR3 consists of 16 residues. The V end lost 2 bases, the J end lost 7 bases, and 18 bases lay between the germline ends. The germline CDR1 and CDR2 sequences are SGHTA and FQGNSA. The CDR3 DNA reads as TGTGCCAGCAGCTTACATGCAGCTTCAGGTGGTAACATTCAGTACTTC. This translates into CASSLHAASGGNIQYF.

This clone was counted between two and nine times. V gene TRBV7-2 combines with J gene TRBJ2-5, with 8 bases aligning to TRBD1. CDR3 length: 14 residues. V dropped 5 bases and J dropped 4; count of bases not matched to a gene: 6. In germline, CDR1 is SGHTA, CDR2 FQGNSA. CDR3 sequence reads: CASSQTGAGETQYF. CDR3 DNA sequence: TGTGCCAGCAGCCAGACAGGGGCCGGAGAGACCCAGTACTTC.

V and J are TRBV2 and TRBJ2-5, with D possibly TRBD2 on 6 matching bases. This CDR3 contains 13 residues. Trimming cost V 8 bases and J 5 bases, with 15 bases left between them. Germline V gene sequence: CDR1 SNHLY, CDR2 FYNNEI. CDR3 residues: CASAREKGETQYF. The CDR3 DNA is TGTGCCAGCGCCCGGGAGAAAGGGGAGACCCAGTACTTC.

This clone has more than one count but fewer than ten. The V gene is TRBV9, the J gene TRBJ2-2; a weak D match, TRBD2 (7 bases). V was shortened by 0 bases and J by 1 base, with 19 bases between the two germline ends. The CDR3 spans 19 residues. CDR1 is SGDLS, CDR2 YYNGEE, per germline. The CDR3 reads CASSVAVGGGRKNTGELFF. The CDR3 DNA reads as TGTGCCAGCAGCGTAGCTGTAGGGGGGGGGCGGAAGAACACCGGGGAGCTGTTTTTT. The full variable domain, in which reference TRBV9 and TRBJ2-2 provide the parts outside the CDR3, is DSGVTQTPKHLITATGQRVTLRCSPRSGDLSVYWYQQSLDQGLQFLIQYYNGEERAKGNILERFSAQQFPDLHSELNLSSLELGDSALYFCASSVAVGGGRKNTGELFFGEGSRLTVL.

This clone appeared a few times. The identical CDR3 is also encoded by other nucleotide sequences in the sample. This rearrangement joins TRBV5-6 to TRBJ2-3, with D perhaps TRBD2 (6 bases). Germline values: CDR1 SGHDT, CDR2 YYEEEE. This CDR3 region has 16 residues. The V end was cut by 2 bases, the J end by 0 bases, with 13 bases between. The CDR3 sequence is CASSLRSGDSTDTQYF. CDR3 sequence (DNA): TGTGCCAGCAGCTTACGCTCGGGGGACAGCACAGATACGCAGTATTTT.

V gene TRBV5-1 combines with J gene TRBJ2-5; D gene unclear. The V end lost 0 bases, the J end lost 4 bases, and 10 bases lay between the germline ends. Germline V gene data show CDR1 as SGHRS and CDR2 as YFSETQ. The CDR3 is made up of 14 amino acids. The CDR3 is CASSLAGDTETQYF. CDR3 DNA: TGCGCCAGCAGCTTGGCCGGAGATACAGAGACCCAGTACTTC.

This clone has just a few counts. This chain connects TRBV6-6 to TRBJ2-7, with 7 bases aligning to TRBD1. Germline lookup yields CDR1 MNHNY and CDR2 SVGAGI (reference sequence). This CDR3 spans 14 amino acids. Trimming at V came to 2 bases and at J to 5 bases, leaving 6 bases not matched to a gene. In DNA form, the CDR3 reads TGTGCCAGCAGTTACCTGACAGGGCGCCACGAGCAGTACTTC. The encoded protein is CASSYLTGRHEQYF.

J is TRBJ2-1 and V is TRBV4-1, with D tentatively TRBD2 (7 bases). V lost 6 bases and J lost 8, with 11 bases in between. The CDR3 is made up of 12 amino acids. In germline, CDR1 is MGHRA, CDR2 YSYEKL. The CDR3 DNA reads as TGCGCCAGCAGTACCGGGGGGCATGAGCAGTTCTTC. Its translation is CASSTGGHEQFF.

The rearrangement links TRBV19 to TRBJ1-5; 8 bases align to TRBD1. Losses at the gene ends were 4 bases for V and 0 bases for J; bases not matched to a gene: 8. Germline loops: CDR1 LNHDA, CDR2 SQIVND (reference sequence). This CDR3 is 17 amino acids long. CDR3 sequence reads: CASSNRQGRYSNQPQHF. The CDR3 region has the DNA TGTGCCAGTAGTAACCGACAGGGGAGGTATAGCAATCAGCCCCAGCATTTT.

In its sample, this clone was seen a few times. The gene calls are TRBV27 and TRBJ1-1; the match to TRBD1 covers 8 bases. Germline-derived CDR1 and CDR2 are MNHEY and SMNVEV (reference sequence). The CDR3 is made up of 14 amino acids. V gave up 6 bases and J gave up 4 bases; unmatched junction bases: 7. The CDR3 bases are TGTGCCAGCAGACCCGACAGGGGAGGCACTGAAGCTTTCTTT. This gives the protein CASRPDRGGTEAFF.

The CDR3, as DNA: TGTGCCAGCTCACCGAACAGCCCCGAGTATAATCAGCCCCAGCATTTT. As protein: CASSPNSPEYNQPQHF. The gene calls are TRBV18 and TRBJ1-5, with D unclear. The CDR3 spans 16 residues. V was clipped by 3 bases and J by 4 bases, with 16 bases between them. Germline lookup yields CDR1 KGHSH and CDR2 LQKENI.

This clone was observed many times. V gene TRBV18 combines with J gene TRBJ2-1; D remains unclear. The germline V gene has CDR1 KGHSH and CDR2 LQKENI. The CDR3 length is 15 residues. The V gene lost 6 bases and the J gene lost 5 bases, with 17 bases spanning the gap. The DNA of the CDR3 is TGTGCCAGCTCCCCGTTCTCGGGTTCGGACAATGAGCAGTTCTTC. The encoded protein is CASSPFSGSDNEQFF.

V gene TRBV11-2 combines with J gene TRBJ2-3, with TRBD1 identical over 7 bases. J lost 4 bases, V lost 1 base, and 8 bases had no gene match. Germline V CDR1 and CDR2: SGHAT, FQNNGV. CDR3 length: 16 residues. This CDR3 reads CASSLALTGSADTQYF. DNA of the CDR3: TGTGCCAGCAGCTTAGCCCTGACAGGGTCGGCAGATACGCAGTATTTT. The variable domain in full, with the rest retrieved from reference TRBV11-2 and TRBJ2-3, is EAGVAQSPRYKIIEKRQSVAFWCNPISGHATLYWYQQILGQGPKLLIQFQNNGVVDDSQLPKDRFSAERLKGVDSTLKIQPAKLEDSAVYLCASSLALTGSADTQYFGPGTRLTVL.

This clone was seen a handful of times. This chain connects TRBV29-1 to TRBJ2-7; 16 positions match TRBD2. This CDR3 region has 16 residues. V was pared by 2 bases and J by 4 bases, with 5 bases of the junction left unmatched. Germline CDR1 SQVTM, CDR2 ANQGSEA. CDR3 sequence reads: CSVETGLAGGRYEQYF. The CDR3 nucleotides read TGCAGCGTTGAAACGGGACTAGCGGGGGGGCGGTACGAGCAGTACTTC.

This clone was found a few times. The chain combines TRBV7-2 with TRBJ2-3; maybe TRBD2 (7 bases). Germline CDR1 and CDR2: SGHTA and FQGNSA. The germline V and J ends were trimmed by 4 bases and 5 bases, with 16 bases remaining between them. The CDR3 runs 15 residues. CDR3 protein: CASSSHRGAGDTQYF. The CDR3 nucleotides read TGTGCCAGCAGCTCCCACCGGGGGGCGGGAGATACGCAGTATTTT. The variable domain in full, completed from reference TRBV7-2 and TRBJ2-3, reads GAGVSQSPSNKVTEKGKDVELRCDPISGHTALYWYRQSLGQGLEFLIYFQGNSAPDKSGLPSDRFSAERTGGSVSTLTIQRTQQEDSAVYLCASSSHRGAGDTQYFGPGTRLTVL.

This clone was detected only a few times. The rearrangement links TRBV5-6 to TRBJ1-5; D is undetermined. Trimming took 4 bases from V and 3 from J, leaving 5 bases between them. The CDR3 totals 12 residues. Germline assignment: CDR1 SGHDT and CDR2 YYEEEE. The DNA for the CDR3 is TGTGCCAGCAGCCGTTACAATCAGCCCCAGCATTTT. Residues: CASSRYNQPQHF.

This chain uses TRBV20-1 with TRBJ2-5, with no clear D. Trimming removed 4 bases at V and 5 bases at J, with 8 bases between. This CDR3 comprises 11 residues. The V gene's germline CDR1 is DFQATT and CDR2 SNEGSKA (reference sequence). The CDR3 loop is CSATPSETQYF. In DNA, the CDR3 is TGCAGTGCTACCCCCTCGGAGACCCAGTACTTC.

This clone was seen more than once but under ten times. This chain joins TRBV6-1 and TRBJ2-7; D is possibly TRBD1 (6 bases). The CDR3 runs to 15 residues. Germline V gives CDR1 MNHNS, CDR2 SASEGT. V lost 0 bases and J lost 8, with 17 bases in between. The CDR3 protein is CASSEALTGFVKQYF. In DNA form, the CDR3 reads TGTGCCAGCAGTGAAGCCTTAACAGGGTTTGTCAAGCAGTACTTC.